These 15 T cell receptor beta chains were all obtained from the same sample, sequenced in a study of vaccination and CD4 T cells after COVID-19. Oncomine TCR Beta short-read sequencing was applied to DNA from cultured CD4+ T cells. Each CDR3 protein gets one entry after TCRdb re-called the PCR reads with MiXCR. The table shows about 18,000 distinct CDR3 sequences, with about 50% occurring only once. The treatment here: roughly 10-day PBMC culture with coronavirus spike peptide pools or control peptides (ViraFEST assay). Their recognized antigens are unknown. Sequenced: CD4+ T cells from blood, cultured in vitro. The receptors originated from a human donor who had recovered from COVID-19.

The chain employs TRBV24-1 and TRBJ2-5, with 7 nucleotides matching TRBD1. Germline assignment: CDR1 KGHDR and CDR2 SFDVKD. Germline trimming cut 3 bases from V and 5 bases from J; bases unmatched to any gene: 8. There are 15 residues in the CDR3. In DNA, the CDR3 is TGTGCCACCAGTGATCCGTCCCGGGACAGTGAGACCCAGTACTTC. This encodes CATSDPSRDSETQYF.

The chain uses TRBV7-3 and TRBJ1-2; D ambiguous. The CDR3 spans 14 residues. CDR1 and CDR2 from the germline V gene are SGHTA and FQGTGA. V was shortened by 5 bases and J by 4 bases, with 14 bases between the two germline ends. The CDR3 DNA follows: TGTGCCAGCAGCCAAGCCCCCGGTCCCTATGGCTACACCTTC. It yields the protein CASSQAPGPYGYTF.

By share, this clonotype counts as medium-sized (0.01 to 0.1%). The V call is TRBV6-2 or TRBV6-3, the J call TRBJ2-1; TRBD2 matches at 9 bases. CDR3 size: 17 residues. Germline CDR1 reads MNHEY; CDR2 reads SVGEGT. The V gene end was trimmed by 6 bases and the J gene end by 1 base; junction bases not matched to a gene: 10. CDR3 DNA: TGTGCCAGCAGGGGTTTAGCGGGAGAACGGTCCTACAATGAGCAGTTCTTC. Its translation is CASRGLAGERSYNEQFF.

This clonotype came up a few times. V usage is TRBV2 and J usage is TRBJ2-2; possibly TRBD1 for D (5 bases). The CDR3 runs to 15 residues. Germline assignment: CDR1 SNHLY and CDR2 FYNNEI. With 4 bases removed from V and 4 bases from J, the gap between germline ends came to 13 bases. CDR3 bases: TGTGCCAGCAGTGGGGGCCATCTTCCCACCGGGGAGCTGTTTTTT. It specifies CASSGGHLPTGELFF.

This rearrangement joins TRBV2 to TRBJ1-5; unclear D gene. CDR1 is SNHLY and CDR2 is FYNNEI in the germline V gene. V lost 1 base and J 0 bases, leaving 10 bases between the germline ends. The CDR3 loop spans 16 amino acids. For the CDR3, the DNA is TGTGCCAGCAGTGAAGAAGCCCCCGGTAGCAATCAGCCCCAGCATTTT. This codes for CASSEEAPGSNQPQHF.

V usage is TRBV7-8 and J usage is TRBJ2-7; unclear D gene. Looked up from germline, CDR1 is SGHVS and CDR2 is FQNEAQ. The CDR3 runs 16 residues. Trimming left V 5 bases short and J 2 bases short, with 19 bases between. The CDR3 sequence is CASSPPPPSPTYEQYF. In DNA form, the CDR3 reads TGTGCCAGCAGCCCACCCCCCCCCTCCCCTACCTACGAGCAGTACTTC.

The chain joins TRBV10-2 to TRBJ2-1; TRBD2 matches 10 bases. The germline gives CDR1 WSHSY, CDR2 SAAADI. The ends lost 6 bases at V and 8 bases at J; junction bases unmatched: 4. This CDR3 spans 13 amino acids. The CDR3 reads CASRLAGVDEQFF. In DNA, the CDR3 is TGCGCCAGCAGGCTAGCGGGAGTGGATGAGCAGTTCTTC.

This sequence joins TRBV20-1 and TRBJ2-3; 10 bases line up with TRBD2. Trimming took 6 bases from V and 3 from J; bases not matched to a gene: 15. The CDR3 sequence is 17 residues long. Germline V gene sequence: CDR1 DFQATT, CDR2 SNEGSKA (reference sequence). The CDR3 region has the DNA TGCAGTGCGCAAGATTGGCTAGCGGGAGAAGGGACAGATACGCAGTATTTT. This encodes CSAQDWLAGEGTDTQYF.

This rearrangement joins TRBV5-4 to TRBJ2-7; 10 nucleotides agree with TRBD1. The CDR3 length is 15 residues. V lost 4 bases and J lost 2; bases outside the gene matches: 6. Germline V gene sequence: CDR1 SGHNT, CDR2 YYREEE (reference sequence). CDR3 nucleotide sequence: TGTGCCAGCAGCCCGAGACAGGGGGCCACCTACGAGCAGTACTTC. Translating it yields CASSPRQGATYEQYF.

This clonotype was observed a handful of times. V gene TRBV6-1 combines with J gene TRBJ1-3, with D uncertain. V was shortened by 6 bases and J by 1 base, with 10 bases between the two germline ends. Germline CDR1 reads MNHNS; CDR2 reads SASEGT. This CDR3 comprises 14 residues. The CDR3 here is CASRPMGSGNTIYF. For the CDR3, the DNA is TGTGCCAGCAGACCAATGGGGTCTGGAAACACCATATATTTT.

V is TRBV6-1 and J is TRBJ2-1, with TRBD2 as a possible D gene (6 bases). V shed 8 bases and J shed 1 base, with 12 bases lying between them. This CDR3 has 14 amino acids. Germline assignment: CDR1 MNHNS and CDR2 SASEGT. The CDR3 DNA is TGTGCCAGCGGAGCGGGTGAGTCCTACAATGAGCAGTTCTTC. Residues: CASGAGESYNEQFF.

This clonotype has just a few counts. The chain links TRBV19 to TRBJ1-1; D is uncertain. The germline V gene has CDR1 LNHDA and CDR2 SQIVND (reference sequence). Trimming cost V 8 bases and J 0 bases, with 4 bases left between them. There are 11 residues in the CDR3. CDR3 in DNA: TGTGCCAGTCTTCTGAACACTGAAGCTTTCTTT. Its translation: CASLLNTEAFF.

This clonotype has a handful of counts. The chain is built from TRBV7-3 and TRBJ2-1; the match to TRBD1 covers 7 bases. The CDR3 extends over 12 amino acids. The V gene's germline CDR1 is SGHTA and CDR2 FQGTGA. V shed 5 bases, J shed 9 bases, and the junction held 4 bases outside the gene matches. The CDR3 sequence: CASSQQGTEQFF. The CDR3 DNA follows: TGTGCCAGCAGCCAACAGGGGACTGAGCAGTTCTTC.

By share, this clonotype counts as medium-sized. Here the CDR3 DNA reads TGTGCCAGCAGTAAATACAGGGGGGAGCGCAATCAGCCCCAGCATTTT. Translated: CASSKYRGERNQPQHF. The chain carries TRBV27 and TRBJ1-5; 8 bases match TRBD1. In germline, CDR1 is MNHEY, CDR2 SMNVEV (reference sequence). Unmatched junction bases numbered 8, after V lost 5 bases and J lost 2 bases. CDR3 length: 16 residues.

This clonotype rates as medium-sized. The chain uses TRBV10-2 and TRBJ1-5; no clear D gene. Germline assignment: CDR1 WSHSY and CDR2 SAAADI. The V and J ends lost 3 bases and 0 bases respectively, with 9 bases between them. This CDR3 is built from 15 residues. The CDR3 reads CASSEMGNSNQPQHF. CDR3 nucleotides: TGCGCCAGCAGTGAAATGGGGAATAGCAATCAGCCCCAGCATTTT.